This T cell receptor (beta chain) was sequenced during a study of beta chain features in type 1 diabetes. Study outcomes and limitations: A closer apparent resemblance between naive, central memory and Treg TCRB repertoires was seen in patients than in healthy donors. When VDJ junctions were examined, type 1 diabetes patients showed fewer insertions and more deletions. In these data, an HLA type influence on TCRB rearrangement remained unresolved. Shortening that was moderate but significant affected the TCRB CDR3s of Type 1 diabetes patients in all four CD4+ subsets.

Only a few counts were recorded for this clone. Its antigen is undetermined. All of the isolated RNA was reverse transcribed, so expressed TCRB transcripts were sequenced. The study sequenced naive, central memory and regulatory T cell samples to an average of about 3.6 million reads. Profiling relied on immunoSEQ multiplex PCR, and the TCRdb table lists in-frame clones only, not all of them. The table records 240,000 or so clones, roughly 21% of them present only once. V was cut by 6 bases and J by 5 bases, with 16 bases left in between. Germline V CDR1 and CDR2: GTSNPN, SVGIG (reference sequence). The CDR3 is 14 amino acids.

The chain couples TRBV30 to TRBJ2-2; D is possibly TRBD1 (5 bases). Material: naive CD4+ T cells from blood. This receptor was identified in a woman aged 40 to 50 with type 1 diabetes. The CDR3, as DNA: TGTGCCTGTAGGGGTAGGGGTACGACCGGGGAGCTGTTTTTT. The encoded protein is CACRGRGTTGELFF.